The subject of this entry is one TCR beta chain. Antigen specificity is unknown. The data were taken from a study of cytomegalovirus exposure and HLA in healthy donors. Every donor was a healthy person donating bone marrow. The study's findings and limits: Published work reported that the classifier diagnosed cytomegalovirus status with high specificity and sensitivity.

PCR amplification relied on 60 Vbeta primers (plus 13 Jbeta primers). The protocol was immunoSEQ multiplex PCR, while the TCRdb copy is restricted to in-frame clones and leaves out a portion. The sample contains about 130,000 clones, more than 70% of which appear only once. Trimming removed 6 bases at V and 6 bases at J, with 18 bases between. The CDR3 totals 15 residues. Germline V lookup: CDR1 MNHNS, CDR2 SASEGT. The source is a man between 25 and 39 years old in good health and CMV-seronegative. Sequencing used PBMCs. The chain combines TRBV6-1 with TRBJ2-1, with D maybe TRBD1 (6 bases). CDR3: CASRNRDTLFNEQFF. CDR3 coding DNA: TGTGCCAGCAGAAATAGGGACACACTATTCAATGAGCAGTTCTTC.